The 15 T cell receptor beta chains listed next were all sequenced from one sample in a study of technical replicates of blood from several donors. Sequencing used immunoSEQ multiplex PCR; TCRdb keeps in-frame clones, though not all of them. The table lists about 83,000 clones, approximately 94% of them singletons. Specimen: T cells isolated from PBMCs. The receptors derive from a human donor in good health.

The chain links TRBV2 to TRBJ2-2; 7 nucleotides agree with TRBD2. With V trimmed by 2 bases and J by 4 bases, 4 bases remained unmatched. The V gene's germline CDR1 is SNHLY and CDR2 FYNNEI. There are 15 residues in the CDR3. In DNA, the CDR3 is TGTGCCAGCAGTGAAATCGGGACTATCACCGGGGAGCTGTTTTTT. Translating it yields CASSEIGTITGELFF.

J is TRBJ2-3 and V is TRBV7-2; TRBD2 might be the D (5 bases). The CDR3 contains 15 residues. The V gene's germline CDR1 is SGHTA and CDR2 FQGNSA. The ends were cut back, 6 bases at V and 0 bases at J, with 13 bases in the middle. The CDR3 region has the DNA TGTGCCAGCAGTTCCGACTACCTAAGCACAGATACGCAGTATTTT. This gives the protein CASSSDYLSTDTQYF.

The CDR3 spells CASSFRGAYNEQFF. CDR3 sequence (DNA): TGTGCCAGCAGTTTTCGGGGGGCGTACAATGAGCAGTTCTTC. The rearrangement uses TRBV27 and TRBJ2-1; tentative D call: TRBD2 (7 bases). Germline CDR1 reads MNHEY; CDR2 reads SMNVEV (reference sequence). Trimming took off 3 bases at V and 4 bases at J, with 10 bases between the two ends. The CDR3 is made up of 14 amino acids.

About this clone itself: One junction end disagrees with the germline gene, perhaps due to a read error. The chain employs TRBV9 and TRBJ1-1; tentative D call: TRBD1 (6 bases). Per germline, CDR1 SGDLS and CDR2 YYNGEE. This CDR3 is 16 amino acids long. CDR3 region: CASSVEGVGGASQLVF. The CDR3, as DNA: TGTGCCAGCAGCGTAGAGGGGGTAGGGGGGGCGAGTCAATTAGTCTTT.

This CDR3 is CASSRTSGRRETQYF. CDR3 in DNA: TGTGCCAGCAGTCGGACTAGCGGGAGGCGGGAGACCCAGTACTTC. The chain links TRBV28 to TRBJ2-5; TRBD2 matches 14 bases. V was pared by 5 bases and J by 5 bases, with 4 bases of the junction left unmatched. This CDR3 contains 15 residues. CDR1 and CDR2 from the germline V gene are MDHEN and SYDVKM.

V gene TRBV27 combines with J gene TRBJ2-5; 8 nucleotides line up with TRBD2. J gave up 1 base and V 1 base, and 8 bases lay outside the gene matches. CDR3 size: 17 residues. Germline assignment: CDR1 MNHEY and CDR2 SMNVEV (reference sequence). The CDR3 DNA is TGTGCCAGCAGTTTATTGGCCCCGCTAGCGGGCCAAGAGACCCAGTACTTC. As protein: CASSLLAPLAGQETQYF.

The chain employs TRBV4-1 and TRBJ2-7, with D maybe TRBD2 (7 bases). The V end lost 4 bases, the J end lost 3 bases, and 22 bases lay between the germline ends. The CDR3 has 17 amino acids. Germline V gives CDR1 MGHRA, CDR2 YSYEKL. CDR3 residues: CASSPSAAGALGYEQYF. As DNA, the CDR3 is TGCGCCAGCAGCCCAAGTGCCGCGGGGGCCCTCGGCTACGAGCAGTACTTC.

This chain connects TRBV28 to TRBJ1-5; a possible D gene is TRBD1 (5 bases). CDR1 is MDHEN, CDR2 SYDVKM, per germline. The CDR3 extends over 12 amino acids. V lost 5 bases, J lost 10 bases, and 12 bases lay in between. The CDR3 here is CASSITGTPQHF. As DNA, the CDR3 is TGTGCCAGCAGTATAACAGGTACCCCCCAGCATTTT.

The genes are TRBV19 and TRBJ1-4; D perhaps matches TRBD1 (6 bases). Trimming shortened V by 6 bases and J by 6 bases, and 11 bases separated the two germline ends. Germline CDR1 and CDR2: LNHDA and SQIVND (reference sequence). The CDR3 has 13 amino acids. The CDR3 DNA sequence: TGTGCCAGTAGGCGGGGGGCAGATGAAAAACTGTTTTTT. Protein sequence: CASRRGADEKLFF.

The chain couples TRBV4-1 to TRBJ1-4; weak D call: TRBD1 (6 bases). Germline V CDR1 and CDR2: MGHRA, YSYEKL. The CDR3 loop spans 15 amino acids. Trimming left V 6 bases short and J 8 bases short, with 19 bases between. The CDR3 here is CASRPIGTQGEKLFF. The CDR3 nucleotides read TGCGCCAGCAGGCCCATCGGGACACAAGGGGAAAAACTGTTTTTT.

The genes are TRBV9 and TRBJ1-2; 7 bases align to TRBD1. The germline V gene has CDR1 SGDLS and CDR2 YYNGEE. There are 14 residues in the CDR3. Trimming cost V 9 bases and J 6 bases; bases outside gene matches: 14. The CDR3: CATGRVGTVNGYTF. The DNA for the CDR3 is TGTGCCACCGGGCGGGTTGGGACAGTAAATGGCTACACCTTC.

V usage is TRBV6-1 and J usage is TRBJ1-1; TRBD1 is a possible D gene (5 bases). V was shortened by 6 bases and J by 3 bases, with 8 bases between the two germline ends. The length of the CDR3 is 12 residues. Looked up from germline, CDR1 is MNHNS and CDR2 is SASEGT. Written as DNA, the CDR3 is TGTGCCAGCAGACAGGTCGACACTGAAGCTTTCTTT. It specifies CASRQVDTEAFF.

The rearrangement uses TRBV9 and TRBJ2-1; D not resolved. V lost 0 bases to trimming and J lost 8 bases, with 21 bases between them. CDR3 size: 17 residues. Looked up from germline, CDR1 is SGDLS and CDR2 is YYNGEE. The CDR3 protein is CASSVDVAVRSEDEQFF. CDR3 DNA: TGTGCCAGCAGCGTAGATGTGGCGGTTAGATCCGAGGATGAGCAGTTCTTC.

The rearrangement links TRBV5-1 to TRBJ2-7; 13 nucleotides line up with TRBD2. The ends lost 1 base at V and 2 bases at J; junction bases unmatched: 27. Germline V gene sequence: CDR1 SGHRS, CDR2 YFSETQ. The CDR3 consists of 24 residues. The CDR3: CASSLFLPGTATSGRALNPYEQYF. The CDR3 nucleotides are TGCGCCAGCAGCTTGTTCCTGCCGGGGACAGCTACTAGCGGGAGGGCCCTAAACCCCTACGAGCAGTACTTC.

CDR3 coding DNA: TGTGCCAGCAGTGGAGGGGGCCAGCGGGAGGACTACACCTTC. This translates into CASSGGGQREDYTF. The rearrangement links TRBV6-4 to TRBJ1-2; TRBD1 matches at 7 bases. CDR1 and CDR2 (germline): MRHNA, SNTAGT. Trimming at V came to 4 bases and at J to 10 bases, leaving 12 bases not matched to a gene. CDR3 length: 14 residues.